The rows below give T cell receptor beta chains drawn from one sample of a study of T cell repertoires in cytomegalovirus infection. Using its own MiXCR run on the reads, TCRdb lists one record per CDR3 protein. Counted here are about 890,000 distinct CDR3 sequences, approximately 31% occurring once; the ten biggest clones make up about an eighth. Antigens for these TCRs are unknown. Source: cultured CD8+ T cells from PBMCs, taken from culture after CMV antigen stimulation. These receptors originate from a human donor in good health (CMV status not recorded). Some clones in this sample may be carry-over from other donors' samples. Each CDR3 is given without its conserved first and last residue. The D gene is left open where the match is weak.

J gene,D gene,V gene,CDR3 protein
TRBJ2-2,NA,TRBV20-1,SARDSSNTGELF
TRBJ1-5,NA,TRBV20-1,SARDRRTDPTEPQH
TRBJ1-5,NA,TRBV4-1,ASSQGVREDQPQH
TRBJ1-6,NA,TRBV12-3/TRBV12-4,ASRVLTPNSPLH
TRBJ1-2,NA,TRBV6-1,ASRTPRIRSSYGYT
TRBJ2-2,NA,TRBV19,AAAGYTGELF
TRBJ1-5,TRBD1,TRBV7-3,ASSLGTGNSNQPQH
TRBJ2-1,TRBD2,TRBV15,ATVGGGANEQF
TRBJ1-3,NA,TRBV2,ASTGQLSGNTIY
TRBJ2-3,TRBD2,TRBV7-6,ASSTLAGGPDTQY
TRBJ1-6,NA,TRBV6-5,ASSTSSSSYNSPLH
TRBJ2-1,TRBD2,TRBV7-4,ALPKAGGLYNEQF
TRBJ2-4,NA,TRBV6-6,ASSFSLQPAKNIQY
TRBJ2-2,NA,TRBV11-2,ASSLVSGGPNTGELF
TRBJ2-3,NA,TRBV7-2,ASSLKRADTQY
TRBJ2-3,NA,TRBV6-1,ASSEGRWSTDTQY
TRBJ2-7,TRBD2,TRBV20-1,SARDKRLAGHEQY
TRBJ2-2,TRBD1,TRBV20-1,SARGDRGGTGELF
TRBJ1-5,NA,TRBV6-2/TRBV6-3,ASSYAASNQPQH
TRBJ1-1,NA,TRBV27,ASSLLSRNTEAF
TRBJ1-5,NA,TRBV5-8,ASSLMLSGHQPQH
TRBJ2-3,NA,TRBV2,ASSDHKSQY
TRBJ1-5,NA,TRBV7-9,ASSLSSQPQH
TRBJ2-1,TRBD1,TRBV11-2,ASSSTWTGGDEQF
TRBJ2-2,NA,TRBV11-2,ASSLEGAIITGELF
TRBJ2-3,NA,TRBV5-6,ASSPTGVSIDTQY
TRBJ2-6,NA,TRBV7-2,ASSSRQTAYSGANVLT
TRBJ2-6,TRBD1,TRBV7-8,ASSHNDWGQVIEANVLT
TRBJ1-2,TRBD1,TRBV9,ASSSTGAQGYT
TRBJ1-2,NA,TRBV7-6,ASSAPGYGYT
TRBJ1-2,NA,TRBV6-6,ASALAEHPNYGYT
TRBJ2-5,NA,TRBV7-9,ASSSPLRGVQETQY
TRBJ1-1,NA,TRBV6-2/TRBV6-3,ASSSRQAPWPWAF
TRBJ1-5,NA,TRBV12-3/TRBV12-4,ASSLLGLVGQPQH
TRBJ2-3,NA,TRBV27,ASSTSGPSDTQY
TRBJ1-5,NA,TRBV12-5,ASALDLSGNQPQH
TRBJ2-3,NA,TRBV12-5,ASGPPGTDTQY
TRBJ2-7,NA,TRBV7-9,ASSLGSTERY
TRBJ2-3,NA,TRBV5-1,ASSLWTLTDTQY
TRBJ1-5,TRBD1,TRBV4-3,ASSPRDRDNQPQH
TRBJ1-1,NA,TRBV19,ASSIFGRNTEAF
TRBJ1-2,NA,TRBV5-5,ASSLVGSDYGYT
TRBJ2-3,TRBD2,TRBV7-6,ASSRGTSGNRNKGKQY
TRBJ2-7,NA,TRBV27,ASSLSLGTQTYEQY
TRBJ2-7,TRBD2,TRBV7-6,ASSFSGDSYEQY
TRBJ1-5,NA,TRBV6-1,ASTSRSGRSNQPQH
TRBJ2-1,TRBD1,TRBV7-7,ASSSGTGAANEQF
TRBJ1-1,NA,TRBV28,ARILGWNTEAF
TRBJ1-4,TRBD1,TRBV3-1,ASSQGDRDRDEKLF
TRBJ1-2,NA,TRBV6-5,ASSYSTVSNYGYT
TRBJ2-1,TRBD2,TRBV7-9,ASSSGTSGVKIYNEQF
TRBJ1-1,TRBD1,TRBV6-1,ASVQGAGTEAF
TRBJ1-2,NA,TRBV4-1,ASSPGEGGYT
TRBJ2-1,TRBD1,TRBV19,ASSVGQGAEQF
TRBJ2-1,NA,TRBV7-6,ASSATPYNEQF